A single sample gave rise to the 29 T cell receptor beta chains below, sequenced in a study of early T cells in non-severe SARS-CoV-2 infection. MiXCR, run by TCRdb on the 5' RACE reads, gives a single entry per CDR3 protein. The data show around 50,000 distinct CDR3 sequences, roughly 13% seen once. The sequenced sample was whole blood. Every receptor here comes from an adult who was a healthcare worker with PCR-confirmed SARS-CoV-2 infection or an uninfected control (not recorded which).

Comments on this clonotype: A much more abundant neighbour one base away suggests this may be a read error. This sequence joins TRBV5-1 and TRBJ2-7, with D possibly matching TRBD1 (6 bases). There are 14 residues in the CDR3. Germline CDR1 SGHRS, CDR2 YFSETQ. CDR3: CASSLQGPTYVQYF. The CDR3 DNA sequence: TGCGCCAGCAGCTTGCAGGGGCCCACCTACGTGCAGTACTTC.

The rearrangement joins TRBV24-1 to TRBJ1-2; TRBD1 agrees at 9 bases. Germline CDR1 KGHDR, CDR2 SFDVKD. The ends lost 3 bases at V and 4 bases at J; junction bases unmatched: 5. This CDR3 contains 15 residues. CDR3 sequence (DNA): TGTGCCACCAGTGATCCGACAGGGGGGAGCTATGGCTACACCTTC. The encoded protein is CATSDPTGGSYGYTF.

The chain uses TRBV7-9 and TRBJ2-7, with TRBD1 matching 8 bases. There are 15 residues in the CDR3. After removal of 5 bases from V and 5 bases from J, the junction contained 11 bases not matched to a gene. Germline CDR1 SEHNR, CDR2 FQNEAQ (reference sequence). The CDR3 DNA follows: TGTGCCAGCAGCACCCGACAGGGGAATGTCCACGAGCAGTACTTC. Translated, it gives CASSTRQGNVHEQYF.

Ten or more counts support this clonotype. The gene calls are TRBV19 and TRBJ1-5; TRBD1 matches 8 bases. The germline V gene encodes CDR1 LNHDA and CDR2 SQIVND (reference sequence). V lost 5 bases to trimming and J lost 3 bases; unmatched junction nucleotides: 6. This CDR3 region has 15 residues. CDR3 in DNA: TGTGCCAGTAGTCCCCGGACAGGGTACAATCAGCCCCAGCATTTT. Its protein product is CASSPRTGYNQPQHF. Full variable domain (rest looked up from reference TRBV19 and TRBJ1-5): DGGITQSPKYLFRKEGQNVTLSCEQNLNHDAMYWYRQDPGQGLRLIYYSQIVNDFQKGDIAEGYSVSREKKESFPLTVTSAQKNPTAFYLCASSPRTGYNQPQHFGDGTRLSIL.

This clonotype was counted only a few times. The CDR3 is CASSQGGWSTDEQFF. The CDR3 region has the DNA TGTGCCAGCAGCCAAGGAGGCTGGTCTACGGATGAGCAGTTCTTC. The genes are TRBV3-1 and TRBJ2-1; no reliable D call. Germline-derived CDR1 and CDR2 are LGHDT and YNNKEL (reference sequence). With 1 base removed from V and 8 bases from J, the gap between germline ends came to 15 bases. The CDR3 is 15 residues long.

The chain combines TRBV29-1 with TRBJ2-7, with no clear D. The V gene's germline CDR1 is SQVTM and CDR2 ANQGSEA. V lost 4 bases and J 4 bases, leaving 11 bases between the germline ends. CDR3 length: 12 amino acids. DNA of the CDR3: TGCAGCGTTGCGTACAGCCTTTACGAGCAGTACTTC. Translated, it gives CSVAYSLYEQYF.

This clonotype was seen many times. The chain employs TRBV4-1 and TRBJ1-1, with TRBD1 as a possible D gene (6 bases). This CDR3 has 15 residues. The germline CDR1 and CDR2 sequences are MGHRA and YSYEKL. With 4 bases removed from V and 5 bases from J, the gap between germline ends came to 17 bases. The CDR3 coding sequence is TGCGCCAGCAGCCCCGCTCCCACAGGGCGGACTGAAGCTTTCTTT. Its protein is CASSPAPTGRTEAFF.

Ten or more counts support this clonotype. CDR3 protein: CASSPLAGNTDTQYF. DNA for the CDR3: TGTGCCAGCAGTCCCCTGGCGGGGAACACAGATACGCAGTATTTT. V usage is TRBV2 and J usage is TRBJ2-3, with D perhaps TRBD2 (6 bases). V was clipped by 5 bases and J by 2 bases, with 14 bases between them. This CDR3 is built from 15 residues. Germline V gene data show CDR1 as SNHLY and CDR2 as FYNNEI.

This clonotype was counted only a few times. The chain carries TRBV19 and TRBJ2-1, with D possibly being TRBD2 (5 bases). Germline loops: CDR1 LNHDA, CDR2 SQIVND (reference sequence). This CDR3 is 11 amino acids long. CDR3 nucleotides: TGTGTCACAACTAGAAACAATGAGCAGTTCTTC. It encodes CVTTRNNEQFF. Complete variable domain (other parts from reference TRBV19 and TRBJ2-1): DGGITQSPKYLFRKEGQNVTLSCEQNLNHDAMYWYRQDPGQGLRLIYYSQIVNDFQKGDIAEGYSVSREKKESFPLTVTSAQKNPTAFYLCVTTRNNEQFFGPGTRLTVL.

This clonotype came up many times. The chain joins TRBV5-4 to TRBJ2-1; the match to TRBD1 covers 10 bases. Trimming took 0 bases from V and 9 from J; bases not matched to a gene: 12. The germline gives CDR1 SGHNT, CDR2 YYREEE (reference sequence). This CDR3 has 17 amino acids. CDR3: CASSLEPRQGARSEQFF. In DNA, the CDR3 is TGTGCCAGCAGCTTGGAACCCAGACAGGGGGCGCGGAGTGAGCAGTTCTTC.

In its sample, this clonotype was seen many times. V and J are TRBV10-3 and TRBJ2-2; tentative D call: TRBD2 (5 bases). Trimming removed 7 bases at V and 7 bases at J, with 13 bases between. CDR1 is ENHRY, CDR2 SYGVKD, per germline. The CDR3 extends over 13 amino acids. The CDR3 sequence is CAITLDSDGELFF. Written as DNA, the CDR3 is TGTGCCATCACCCTGGACTCGGACGGGGAGCTGTTTTTT.

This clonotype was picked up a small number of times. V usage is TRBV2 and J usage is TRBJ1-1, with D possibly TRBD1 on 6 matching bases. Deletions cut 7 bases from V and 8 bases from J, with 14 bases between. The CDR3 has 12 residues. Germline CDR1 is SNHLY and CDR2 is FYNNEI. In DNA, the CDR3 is TGTGCCAGCATTTACAGGGAGGCCGAAGCTTTCTTT. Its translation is CASIYREAEAFF.

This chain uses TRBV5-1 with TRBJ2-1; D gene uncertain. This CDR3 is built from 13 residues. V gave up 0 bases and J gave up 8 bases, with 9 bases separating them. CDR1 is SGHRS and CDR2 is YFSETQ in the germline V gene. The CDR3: CASSLELEDEQFF. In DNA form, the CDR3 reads TGCGCCAGCAGCTTGGAACTCGAGGATGAGCAGTTCTTC.

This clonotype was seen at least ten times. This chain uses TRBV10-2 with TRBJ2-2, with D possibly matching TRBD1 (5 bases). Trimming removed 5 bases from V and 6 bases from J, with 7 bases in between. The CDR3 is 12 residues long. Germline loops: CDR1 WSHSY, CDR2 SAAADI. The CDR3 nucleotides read TGCGCCAGCAGTACAGGTCCCGGGGAGCTGTTTTTT. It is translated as CASSTGPGELFF.

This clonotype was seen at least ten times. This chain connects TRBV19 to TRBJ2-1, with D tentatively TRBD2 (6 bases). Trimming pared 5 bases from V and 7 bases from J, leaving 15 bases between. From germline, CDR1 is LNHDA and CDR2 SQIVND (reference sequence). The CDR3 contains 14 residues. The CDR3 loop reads CASSLLSGTNEQFF. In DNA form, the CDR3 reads TGTGCCAGTAGTCTGTTGAGTGGGACTAATGAGCAGTTCTTC.

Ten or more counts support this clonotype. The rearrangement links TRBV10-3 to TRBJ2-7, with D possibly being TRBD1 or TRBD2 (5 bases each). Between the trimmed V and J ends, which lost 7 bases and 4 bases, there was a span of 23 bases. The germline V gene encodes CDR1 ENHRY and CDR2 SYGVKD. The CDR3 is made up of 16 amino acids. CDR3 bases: TGTGCCATCACAGGGAGTGGAAATACGGGGTTATACGAGCAGTACTTC. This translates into CAITGSGNTGLYEQYF.

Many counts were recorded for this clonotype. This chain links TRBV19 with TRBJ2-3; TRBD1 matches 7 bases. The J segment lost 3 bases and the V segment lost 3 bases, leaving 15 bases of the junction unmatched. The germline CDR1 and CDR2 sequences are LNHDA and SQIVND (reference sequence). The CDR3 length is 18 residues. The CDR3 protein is CASSIPPGVDRFTDTQYF. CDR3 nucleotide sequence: TGTGCCAGTAGTATCCCCCCGGGTGTGGACAGGTTTACAGATACGCAGTATTTT.

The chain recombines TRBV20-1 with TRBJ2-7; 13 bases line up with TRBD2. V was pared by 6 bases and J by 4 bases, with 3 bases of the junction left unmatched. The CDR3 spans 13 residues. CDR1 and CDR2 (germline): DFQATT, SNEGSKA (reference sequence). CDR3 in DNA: TGCAGTGCCCAGGGACTAGCGGGGTACGAGCAGTACTTC. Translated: CSAQGLAGYEQYF.

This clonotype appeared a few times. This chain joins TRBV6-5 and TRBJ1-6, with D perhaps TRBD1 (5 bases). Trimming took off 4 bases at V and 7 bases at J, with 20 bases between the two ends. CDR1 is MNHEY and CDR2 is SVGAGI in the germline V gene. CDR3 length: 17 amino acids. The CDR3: CASSLLRDRSGNSPLHF. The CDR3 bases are TGTGCCAGCAGTTTGCTTCGGGACCGCTCGGGAAATTCACCCCTCCACTTT.

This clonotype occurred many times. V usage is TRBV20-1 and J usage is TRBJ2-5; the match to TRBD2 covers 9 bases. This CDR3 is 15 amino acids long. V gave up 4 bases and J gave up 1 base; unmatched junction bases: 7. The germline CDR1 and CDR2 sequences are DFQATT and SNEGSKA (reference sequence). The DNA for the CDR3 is TGCAGTGCTAAGACTAGCGGAGGAGGCCAAGAGACCCAGTACTTC. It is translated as CSAKTSGGGQETQYF.

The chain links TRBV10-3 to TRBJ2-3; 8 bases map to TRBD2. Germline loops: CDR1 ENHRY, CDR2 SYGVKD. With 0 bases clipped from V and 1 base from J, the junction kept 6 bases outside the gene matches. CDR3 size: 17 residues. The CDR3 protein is CAISESPPAGGTDTQYF. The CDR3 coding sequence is TGTGCCATCAGTGAGTCCCCCCCAGCGGGGGGCACAGATACGCAGTATTTT.

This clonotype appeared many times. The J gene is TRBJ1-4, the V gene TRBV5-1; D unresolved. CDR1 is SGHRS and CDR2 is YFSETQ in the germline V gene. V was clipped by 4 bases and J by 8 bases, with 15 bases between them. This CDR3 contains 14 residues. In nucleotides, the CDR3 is TGCGCCAGCAGCCCACTTTCATCGACAGAAAAACTGTTTTTT. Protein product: CASSPLSSTEKLFF.

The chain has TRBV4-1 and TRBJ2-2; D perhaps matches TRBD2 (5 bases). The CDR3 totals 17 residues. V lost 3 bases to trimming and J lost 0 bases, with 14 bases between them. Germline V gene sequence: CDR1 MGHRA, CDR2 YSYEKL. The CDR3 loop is CASSHSPGGTNTGELFF. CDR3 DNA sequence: TGCGCCAGCAGCCACTCCCCCGGAGGCACGAACACCGGGGAGCTGTTTTTT.

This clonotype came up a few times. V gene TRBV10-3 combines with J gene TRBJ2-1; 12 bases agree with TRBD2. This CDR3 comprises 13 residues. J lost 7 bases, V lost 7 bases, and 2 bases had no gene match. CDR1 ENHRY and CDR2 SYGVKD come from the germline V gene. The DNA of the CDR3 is TGTGCCATCATGCTAGCGGGAGGGAATGAGCAGTTCTTC. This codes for CAIMLAGGNEQFF.

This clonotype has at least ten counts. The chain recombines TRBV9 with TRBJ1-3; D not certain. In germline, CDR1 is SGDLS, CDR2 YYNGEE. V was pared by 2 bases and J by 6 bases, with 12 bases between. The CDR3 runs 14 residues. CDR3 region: CASSVAAQENTIYF. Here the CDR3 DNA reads TGTGCCAGCAGCGTGGCGGCGCAGGAAAACACCATATATTTT.

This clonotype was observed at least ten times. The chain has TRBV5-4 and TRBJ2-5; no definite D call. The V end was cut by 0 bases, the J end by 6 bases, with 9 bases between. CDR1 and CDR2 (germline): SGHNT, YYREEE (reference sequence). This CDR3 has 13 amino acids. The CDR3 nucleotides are TGTGCCAGCAGCTTGGGGCGTGAGCAGACCCAGTACTTC. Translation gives CASSLGREQTQYF. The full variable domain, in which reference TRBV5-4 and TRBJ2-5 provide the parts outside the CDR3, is ETGVTQSPTHLIKTRGQQVTLRCSSQSGHNTVSWYQQALGQGPQFIFQYYREEENGRGNFPPRFSGLQFPNYSSELNVNALELDDSALYLCASSLGREQTQYFGPGTRLLVL.

The CDR3 loop is CAIRNEGNTIYF. The CDR3 coding sequence is TGTGCCATCAGAAACGAGGGAAACACCATATATTTT. The gene calls are TRBV10-3 and TRBJ1-3; D is ambiguous. V lost 6 bases to trimming and J lost 4 bases, with 7 bases between them. CDR3 length: 12 amino acids. Per germline, CDR1 ENHRY and CDR2 SYGVKD.

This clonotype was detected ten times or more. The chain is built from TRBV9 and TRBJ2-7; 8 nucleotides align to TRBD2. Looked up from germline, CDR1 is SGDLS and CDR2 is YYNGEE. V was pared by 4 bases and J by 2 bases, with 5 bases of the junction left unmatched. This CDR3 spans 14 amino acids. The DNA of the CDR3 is TGTGCCAGCAGCCCCAGTAGCGGGACCTACGAGCAGTACTTC. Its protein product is CASSPSSGTYEQYF.

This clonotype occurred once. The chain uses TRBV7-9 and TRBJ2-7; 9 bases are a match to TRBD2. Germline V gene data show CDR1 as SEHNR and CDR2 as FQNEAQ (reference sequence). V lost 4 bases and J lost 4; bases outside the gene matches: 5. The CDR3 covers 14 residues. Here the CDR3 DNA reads TGTGCCAGCAGCTGGATTAGCGGGAGTTACGAGCAGTACTTC. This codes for CASSWISGSYEQYF.